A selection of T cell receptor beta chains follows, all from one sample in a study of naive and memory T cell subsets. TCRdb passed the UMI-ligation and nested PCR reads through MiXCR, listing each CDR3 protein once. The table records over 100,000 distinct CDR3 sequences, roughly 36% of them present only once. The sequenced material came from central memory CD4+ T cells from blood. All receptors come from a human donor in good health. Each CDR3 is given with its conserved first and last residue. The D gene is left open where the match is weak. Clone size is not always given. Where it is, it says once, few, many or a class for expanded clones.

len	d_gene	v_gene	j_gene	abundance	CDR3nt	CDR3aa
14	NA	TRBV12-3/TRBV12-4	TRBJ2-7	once	TGTGCCAGCAGTCTCCCTTGGATGGGCGGCGAGCAGTACTTC	CASSLPWMGGEQYF
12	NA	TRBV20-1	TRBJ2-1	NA	TGCAGTGGTAAGAAGTTGGAGAATGAGCAGTTCTTC	CSGKKLENEQFF
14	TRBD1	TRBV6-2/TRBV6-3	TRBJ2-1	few	TGTGCCAGCAGCTCAGGGGGCAATAGGGATGAGCAGTTCTTC	CASSSGGNRDEQFF
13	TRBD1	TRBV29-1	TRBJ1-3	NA	TGCAGCGTCGCGACAGGGGCTGGAAACACCATATATTTT	CSVATGAGNTIYF
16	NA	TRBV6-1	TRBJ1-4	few	TGTGCCAGCAGTGAAGAGGTAAACCCCTGGAACCGAAAACTGTTTTTT	CASSEEVNPWNRKLFF
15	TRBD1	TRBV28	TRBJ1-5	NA	TGTGCCAGCAGTCCCACAACAGGGGACAATCAGCCCCAGCATTTT	CASSPTTGDNQPQHF
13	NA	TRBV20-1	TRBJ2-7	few	TGCAGTGCTCCCGTTTCCGGGATCGGCGAGCAGTACTTC	CSAPVSGIGEQYF
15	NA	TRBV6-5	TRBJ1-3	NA	TGTGCCAGCAGTTACAATGGAGGCTCTGGAAACACCATATATTTT	CASSYNGGSGNTIYF
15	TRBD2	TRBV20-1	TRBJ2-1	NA	TGCAGTGCTGGACTAGCCGCACAATCCTACAATGAGCAGTTCTTC	CSAGLAAQSYNEQFF
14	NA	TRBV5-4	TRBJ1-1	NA	TGTGCCAGCAGCAGGACTTTCCGCGGCACTGAAGCTTTCTTT	CASSRTFRGTEAFF
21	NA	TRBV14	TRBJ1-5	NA	TGTGCCAGCAGCCAATCATATCTTATCCCCAGGGGACGGTCTAGCAATCAGCCCCAGCATTTT	CASSQSYLIPRGRSSNQPQHF
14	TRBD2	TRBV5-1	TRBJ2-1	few	TGCGCCAGCAGCTTGGCTAGCGGGAGCAATGAGCAGTTCTTC	CASSLASGSNEQFF
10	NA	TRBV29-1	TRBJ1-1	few	TGCAGCGGGGTGGACAGTGAAGCTTTCTTT	CSGVDSEAFF
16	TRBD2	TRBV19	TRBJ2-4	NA	TGTGCCAGTAGTTTTGGATTGCGGGGGGCCAAAAACATTCAGTACTTC	CASSFGLRGAKNIQYF
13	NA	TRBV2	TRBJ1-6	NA	TGTGCCAGCTACTCCGGGGGGGGGTCACCCCTCCACTTT	CASYSGGGSPLHF
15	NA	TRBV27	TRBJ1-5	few	TGTGCCAGCTCACTTGGGGGGCCGAGCAATCAGCCCCAGCATTTT	CASSLGGPSNQPQHF
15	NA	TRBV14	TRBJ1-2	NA	TGTGCCAGCAGCCACGAGAGAACGCCTAACTATGGCTACACCTTC	CASSHERTPNYGYTF
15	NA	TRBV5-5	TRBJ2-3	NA	TGTGCCAGCAGCCGAGGCGGACAGACAACAGATACGCAGTATTTT	CASSRGGQTTDTQYF
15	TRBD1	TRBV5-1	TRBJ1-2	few	TGCGCCAGCAGCTTGGACGGACAGGGACCCTATGGCTACACCTTC	CASSLDGQGPYGYTF
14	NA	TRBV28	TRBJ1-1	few	TGTGCCAGCAGTCCCATAACCTTGAACACTGAAGCTTTCTTT	CASSPITLNTEAFF
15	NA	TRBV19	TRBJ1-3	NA	TGTGCCAGTAGTATAGGGTGGAGCTCTGGAAACACCATATATTTT	CASSIGWSSGNTIYF
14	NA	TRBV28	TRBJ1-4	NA	TGTGCCAGCCCTGCTGCACGGATTAATGAAAAACTGTTTTTT	CASPAARINEKLFF
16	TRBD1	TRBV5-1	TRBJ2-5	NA	TGCGCCAGCAGCCCTAGCCCAGGGACAGGGCAAGAGACCCAGTACTTC	CASSPSPGTGQETQYF
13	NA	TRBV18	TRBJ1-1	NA	TGTGCCAGCTCACCACAGGGGCGAACTGAAGCTTTCTTT	CASSPQGRTEAFF
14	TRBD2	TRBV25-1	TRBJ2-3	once	TGTGCCAGCAGTGTAGCGGGAGGTACAGATACGCAGTATTTT	CASSVAGGTDTQYF
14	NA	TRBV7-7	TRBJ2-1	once	TGTGCCAGCAGCTTAGAGGTATCGGGCAATGAGCAGTTCTTC	CASSLEVSGNEQFF
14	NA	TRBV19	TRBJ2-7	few	TGTGCCAGTAGTCCTCGGAGGGCCGGCTACGAGCAGTACTTC	CASSPRRAGYEQYF
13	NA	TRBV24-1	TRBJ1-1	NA	TGTGCCACCCGAACGCGTGAGGGCACTGAAGCTTTCTTT	CATRTREGTEAFF
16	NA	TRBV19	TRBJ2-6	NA	TGTGCCAGTAACGGACGGAAACTTTCTGGGGCCAACGTCCTGACTTTC	CASNGRKLSGANVLTF